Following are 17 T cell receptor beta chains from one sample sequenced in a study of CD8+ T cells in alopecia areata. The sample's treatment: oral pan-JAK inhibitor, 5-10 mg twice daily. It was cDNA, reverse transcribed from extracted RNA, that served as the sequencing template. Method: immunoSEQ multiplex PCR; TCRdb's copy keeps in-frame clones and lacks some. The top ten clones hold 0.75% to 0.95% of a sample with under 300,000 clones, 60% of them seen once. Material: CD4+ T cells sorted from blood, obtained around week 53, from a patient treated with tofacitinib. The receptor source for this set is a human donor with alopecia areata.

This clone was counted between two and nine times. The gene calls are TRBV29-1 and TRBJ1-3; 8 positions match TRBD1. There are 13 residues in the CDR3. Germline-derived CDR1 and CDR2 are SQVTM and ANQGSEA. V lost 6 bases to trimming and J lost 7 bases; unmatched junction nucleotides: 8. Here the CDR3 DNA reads TGCAGCGTGTCCGGGACAGGACATAACACCATATATTTT. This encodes CSVSGTGHNTIYF.

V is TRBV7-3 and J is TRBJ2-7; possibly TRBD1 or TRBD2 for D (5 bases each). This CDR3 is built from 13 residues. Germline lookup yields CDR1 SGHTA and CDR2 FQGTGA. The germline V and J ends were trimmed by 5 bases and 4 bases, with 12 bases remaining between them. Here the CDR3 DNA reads TGTGCCAGCAGCCTCGGGACGGGATACGAGCAGTACTTC. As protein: CASSLGTGYEQYF.

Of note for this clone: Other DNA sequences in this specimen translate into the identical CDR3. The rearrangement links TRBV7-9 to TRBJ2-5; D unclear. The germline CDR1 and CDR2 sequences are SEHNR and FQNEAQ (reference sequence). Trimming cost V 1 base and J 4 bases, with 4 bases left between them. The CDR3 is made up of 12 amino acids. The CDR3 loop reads CASSLVRETQYF. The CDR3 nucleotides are TGTGCCAGCAGCTTAGTCAGAGAGACCCAGTACTTC.

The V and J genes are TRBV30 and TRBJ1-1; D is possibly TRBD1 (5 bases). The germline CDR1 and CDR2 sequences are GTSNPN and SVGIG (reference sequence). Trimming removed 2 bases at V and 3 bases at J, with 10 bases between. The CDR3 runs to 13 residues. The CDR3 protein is CAWSRGYDTEAFF. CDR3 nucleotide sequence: TGTGCCTGGAGTCGGGGGTACGACACTGAAGCTTTCTTT.

The CDR3 bases are TGTGCCAGCAGCTCTTCCCGGGGCAACACTGAAGCTTTCTTT. It encodes CASSSSRGNTEAFF. This chain links TRBV7-2 with TRBJ1-1, with D possibly being TRBD1 (5 bases). The CDR3 consists of 14 residues. CDR1 is SGHTA, CDR2 FQGNSA, per germline. The germline V and J ends were trimmed by 4 bases and 2 bases, with 11 bases remaining between them.

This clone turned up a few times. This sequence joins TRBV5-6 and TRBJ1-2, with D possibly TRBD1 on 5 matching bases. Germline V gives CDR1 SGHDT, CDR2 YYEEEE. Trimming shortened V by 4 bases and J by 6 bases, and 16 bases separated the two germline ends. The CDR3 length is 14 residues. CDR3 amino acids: CASSRSRRGDGYTF. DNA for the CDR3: TGTGCCAGCAGCCGGTCGAGGAGGGGCGATGGCTACACCTTC.

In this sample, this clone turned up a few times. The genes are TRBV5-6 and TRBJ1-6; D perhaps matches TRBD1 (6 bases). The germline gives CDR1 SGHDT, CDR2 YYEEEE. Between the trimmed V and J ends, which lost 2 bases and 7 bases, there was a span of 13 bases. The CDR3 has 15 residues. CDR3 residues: CASSLGFGGNSPLHF. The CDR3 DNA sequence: TGTGCCAGCAGCTTAGGTTTCGGGGGCAATTCACCCCTCCACTTT.

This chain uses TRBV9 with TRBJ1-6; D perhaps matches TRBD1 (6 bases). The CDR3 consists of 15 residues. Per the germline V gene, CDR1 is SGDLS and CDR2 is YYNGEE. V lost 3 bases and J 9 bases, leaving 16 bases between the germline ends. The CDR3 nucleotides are TGTGCCAGCAGCGCAGGTCCAGTAGGGGGTTCACCCCTCCACTTT. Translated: CASSAGPVGGSPLHF.

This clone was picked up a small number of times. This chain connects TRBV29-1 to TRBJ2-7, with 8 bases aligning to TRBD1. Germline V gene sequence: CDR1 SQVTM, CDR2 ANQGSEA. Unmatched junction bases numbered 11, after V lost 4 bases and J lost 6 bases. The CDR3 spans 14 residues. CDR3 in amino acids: CSVGYAGGQSEQYF. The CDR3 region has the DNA TGCAGCGTTGGATATGCAGGGGGCCAGAGCGAGCAGTACTTC.

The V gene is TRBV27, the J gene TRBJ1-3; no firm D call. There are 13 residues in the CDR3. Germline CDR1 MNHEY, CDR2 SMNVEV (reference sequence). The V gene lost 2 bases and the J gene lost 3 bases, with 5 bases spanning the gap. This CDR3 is CASSLTSGNTIYF. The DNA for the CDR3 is TGTGCCAGCAGTTTAACGAGTGGAAACACCATATATTTT.

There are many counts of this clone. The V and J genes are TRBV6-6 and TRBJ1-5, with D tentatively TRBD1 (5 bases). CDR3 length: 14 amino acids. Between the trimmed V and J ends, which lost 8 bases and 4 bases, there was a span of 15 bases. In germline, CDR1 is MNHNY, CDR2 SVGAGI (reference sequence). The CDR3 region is CASGWGTVNQPQHF. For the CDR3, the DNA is TGTGCCAGCGGTTGGGGGACCGTGAATCAGCCCCAGCATTTT.

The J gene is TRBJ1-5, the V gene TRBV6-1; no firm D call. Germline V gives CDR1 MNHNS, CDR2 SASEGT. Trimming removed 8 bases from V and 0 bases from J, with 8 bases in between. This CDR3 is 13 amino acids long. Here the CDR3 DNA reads TGTGCCAGCCGATGGGGTAGCAATCAGCCCCAGCATTTT. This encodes CASRWGSNQPQHF.

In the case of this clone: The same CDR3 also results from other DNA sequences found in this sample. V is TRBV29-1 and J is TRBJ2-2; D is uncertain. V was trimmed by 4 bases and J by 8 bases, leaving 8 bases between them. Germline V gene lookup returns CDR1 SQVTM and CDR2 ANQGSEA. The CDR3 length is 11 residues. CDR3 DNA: TGCAGCGTTGGATCCGTAGGGGAGCTGTTTTTT. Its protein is CSVGSVGELFF.

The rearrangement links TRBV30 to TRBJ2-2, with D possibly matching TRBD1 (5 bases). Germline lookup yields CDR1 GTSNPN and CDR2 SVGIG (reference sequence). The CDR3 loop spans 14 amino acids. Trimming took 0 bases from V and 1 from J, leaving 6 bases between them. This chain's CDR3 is CAWSVGQNTGELFF. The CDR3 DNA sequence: TGTGCCTGGAGTGTTGGACAGAACACCGGGGAGCTGTTTTTT.

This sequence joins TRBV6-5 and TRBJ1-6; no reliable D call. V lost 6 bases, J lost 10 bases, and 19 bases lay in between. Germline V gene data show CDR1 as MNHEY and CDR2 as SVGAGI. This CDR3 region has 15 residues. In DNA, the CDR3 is TGTGCCAGCAGCTCACGTTACTGGGAAGAATCACCCCTCCACTTT. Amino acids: CASSSRYWEESPLHF.

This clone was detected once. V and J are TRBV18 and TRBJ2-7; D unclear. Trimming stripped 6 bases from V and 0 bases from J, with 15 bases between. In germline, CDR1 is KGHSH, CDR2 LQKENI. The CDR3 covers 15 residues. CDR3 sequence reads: CASSPSADPSYEQYF. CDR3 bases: TGTGCCAGCTCCCCGTCAGCCGATCCCTCCTACGAGCAGTACTTC.

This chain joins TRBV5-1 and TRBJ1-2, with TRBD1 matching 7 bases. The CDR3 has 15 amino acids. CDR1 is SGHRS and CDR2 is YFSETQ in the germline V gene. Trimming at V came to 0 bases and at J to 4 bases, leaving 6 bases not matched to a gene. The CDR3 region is CASSLETGTAYGYTF. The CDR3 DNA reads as TGCGCCAGCAGCTTGGAAACAGGGACAGCCTATGGCTACACCTTC. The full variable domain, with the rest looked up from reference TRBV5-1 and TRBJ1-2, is KAGVTQTPRYLIKTRGQQVTLSCSPISGHRSVSWYQQTPGQGLQFLFEYFSETQRNKGNFPGRFSGRQFSNSRSEMNVSTLELGDSALYLCASSLETGTAYGYTFGSGTRLTVV.